The rows below give T cell receptor beta chains drawn from one sample of a study of beta chain features in type 1 diabetes. Profiled with immunoSEQ multiplex PCR; TCRdb holds only in-frame clones, not every one. The sample contains about 650,000 clones, around 11% of which appear only once. The specimen was naive CD4+ T cells from blood. The receptors derive from a man between 25 and 39 years old with type 1 diabetes. Each CDR3 is given with its conserved first and last residue. Clone size is shown for a subset of rows, as once, few, many or a class of expanded clone.

.,16,TRBV2,TRBJ2-5,CASSQSGTSGQETQYF
.,18,TRBV5-6,TRBJ1-2,CASSLYPGTGGENYGYTF
.,15,TRBV11-2,TRBJ2-7,CASSFGGPSTYEQYF
few,18,TRBV9,TRBJ1-2,CASSVSAGTGGPFGGYTF
.,13,TRBV2,TRBJ1-4,CASKGGPDEKLFF
.,14,TRBV18,TRBJ1-6,CASSPPRPSSPLHF
few,12,TRBV7-8,TRBJ2-2,CASSLVSGELFF
few,15,TRBV4-3,TRBJ1-1,CASSLRGQGNTEAFF
few,14,TRBV5-4,TRBJ1-5,CASSLDRGNQPQHF
.,15,TRBV6-6,TRBJ1-5,CASSSWGTGNQPQHF
few,15,TRBV7-8,TRBJ2-1,CASSLVRITRGEQFF
few,15,TRBV7-2,TRBJ2-7,CASSMRPGGGYEQYF
many,16,TRBV7-2,TRBJ2-7,CASSLEARQVSYEQYF
.,13,TRBV19,TRBJ2-7,CASSITSRGEQYF
.,12,TRBV2,TRBJ1-1,CASVVENTEAFF
.,8,TRBV27,TRBJ1-6,CARNSPHF
.,15,TRBV19,TRBJ2-3,CASSHRDSSTDTQYF
.,18,TRBV5-4,TRBJ2-1,CASSLGLAYESSYNEQFF
few,13,TRBV9,TRBJ1-2,CASSVGTGDGYTF
.,12,TRBV14,TRBJ2-5,CASSQNQETQYF
few,15,TRBV19,TRBJ2-5,CASSFPDSSQETQYF
.,13,TRBV18,TRBJ2-7,CASSAEIAYEQYF
few,15,TRBV7-9,TRBJ1-2,CASSLELGSDYGYTF
few,15,TRBV2,TRBJ1-6,CASRGQGDYNSPLHF
few,17,TRBV19,TRBJ2-1,CASSIDPGGSSYNEQFF
few,12,TRBV28,TRBJ1-5,CASTTLPGPQHF
few,15,TRBV6-5,TRBJ2-2,CASSYVGRGTGELFF
many,13,TRBV14,TRBJ1-2,CASSQGQTYGYTF
few,16,TRBV10-3,TRBJ1-5,CAISDGGGAPNQPQHF
.,13,TRBV10-3,TRBJ1-2,CAISEGNNYGYTF
.,15,TRBV10-3,TRBJ1-6,CAISGTDGNNSPLHF